The T cell receptor (beta chain) described here comes from a study of T cells in Graves' hyperthyroidism and ophthalmopathy. The diagnostic basis comprised clinical symptoms, serum thyroxine and TRAb, thyroid ultrasound and orbital computed tomography. V trimming: 2 bases; J trimming: 4 bases; junction bases outside the gene matches: 7. CDR1 is MNHNY, CDR2 SVGAGI, per germline (reference sequence). There are 15 residues in the CDR3. Amplified TCR beta CDR3 regions derived from RNA transcripts. RT-PCR in the first round (using the HTBI primer set) targeted the TCR CDR3. TCRdb redid the calling of the multiplex PCR reads with MiXCR, one entry per CDR3 protein. The sample holds about 700,000 distinct CDR3 sequences, 14% seen once.

The chain recombines TRBV6-6 with TRBJ2-5, with TRBD1 identical over 7 bases. The receptor was derived from a woman aged 18 to 35 with Graves' hyperthyroidism. Sequencing used blood. The CDR3 spells CASSYADRVGETQYF. DNA for the CDR3: TGTGCCAGCAGTTACGCCGACAGGGTCGGAGAGACCCAGTACTTC.